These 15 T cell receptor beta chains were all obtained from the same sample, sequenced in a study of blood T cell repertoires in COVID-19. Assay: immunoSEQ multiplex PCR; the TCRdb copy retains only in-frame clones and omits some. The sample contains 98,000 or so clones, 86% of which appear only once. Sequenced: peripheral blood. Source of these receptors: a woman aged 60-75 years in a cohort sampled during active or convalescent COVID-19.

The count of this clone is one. CDR3 sequence reads: CASSQTGFNTEAFF. In DNA, the CDR3 is TGTGCCAGCAGTCAGACAGGGTTTAACACTGAAGCTTTCTTT. This chain joins TRBV25-1 and TRBJ1-1; TRBD1 matches 7 bases. Germline trimming cut 5 bases from V and 2 bases from J; bases unmatched to any gene: 5. This CDR3 is built from 14 residues. Germline-derived CDR1 and CDR2 are MGHDK and SYGVNS.

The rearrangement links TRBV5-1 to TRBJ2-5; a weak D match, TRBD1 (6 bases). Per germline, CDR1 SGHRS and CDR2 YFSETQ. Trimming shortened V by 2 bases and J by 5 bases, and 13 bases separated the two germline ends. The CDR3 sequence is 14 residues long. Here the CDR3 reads CASSLDRPRETQYF. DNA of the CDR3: TGCGCCAGCAGCTTAGACAGGCCACGGGAGACCCAGTACTTC.

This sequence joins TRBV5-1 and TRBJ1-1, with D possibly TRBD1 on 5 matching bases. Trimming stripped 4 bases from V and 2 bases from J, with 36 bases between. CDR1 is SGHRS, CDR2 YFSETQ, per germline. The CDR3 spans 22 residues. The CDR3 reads CASSRPAGTGPGRVRGNTEAFF. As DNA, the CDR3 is TGCGCCAGCAGCCGACCTGCGGGGACGGGGCCGGGAAGGGTTCGAGGAAACACTGAAGCTTTCTTT.

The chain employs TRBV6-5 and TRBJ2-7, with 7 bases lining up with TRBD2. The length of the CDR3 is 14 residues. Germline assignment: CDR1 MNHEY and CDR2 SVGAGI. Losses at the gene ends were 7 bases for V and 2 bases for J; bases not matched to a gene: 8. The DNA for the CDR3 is TGTGCCAGCACACGTTCGGGGGGAACCTACGAGCAGTACTTC. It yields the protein CASTRSGGTYEQYF.

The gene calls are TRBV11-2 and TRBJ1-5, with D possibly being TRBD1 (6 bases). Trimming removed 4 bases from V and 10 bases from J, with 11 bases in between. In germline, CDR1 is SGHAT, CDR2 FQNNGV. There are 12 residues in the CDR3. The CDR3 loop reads CASSSLQGPQHF. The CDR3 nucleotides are TGTGCCAGCAGCTCCTTACAGGGACCCCAGCATTTT.

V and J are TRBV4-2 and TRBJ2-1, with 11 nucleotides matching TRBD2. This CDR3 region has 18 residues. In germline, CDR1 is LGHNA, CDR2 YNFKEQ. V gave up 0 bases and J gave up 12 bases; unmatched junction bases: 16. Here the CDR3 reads CASSQEVIGTSGGAGQFF. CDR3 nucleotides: TGTGCCAGCAGCCAAGAAGTGATAGGGACTAGCGGTGGAGCCGGGCAGTTCTTC.

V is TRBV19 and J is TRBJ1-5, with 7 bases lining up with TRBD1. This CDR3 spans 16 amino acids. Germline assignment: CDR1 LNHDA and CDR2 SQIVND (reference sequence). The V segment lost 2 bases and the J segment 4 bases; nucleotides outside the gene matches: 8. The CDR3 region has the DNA TGTGCCAGTAGTATACCCAGGGACAGCCGTAATCAGCCCCAGCATTTT. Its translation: CASSIPRDSRNQPQHF.

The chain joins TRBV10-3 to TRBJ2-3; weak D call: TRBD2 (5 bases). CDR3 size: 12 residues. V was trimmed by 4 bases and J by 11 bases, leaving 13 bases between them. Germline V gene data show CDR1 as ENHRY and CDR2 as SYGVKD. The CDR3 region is CAISVQRDEQYF. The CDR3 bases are TGTGCCATCAGTGTTCAACGGGATGAGCAGTATTTT.

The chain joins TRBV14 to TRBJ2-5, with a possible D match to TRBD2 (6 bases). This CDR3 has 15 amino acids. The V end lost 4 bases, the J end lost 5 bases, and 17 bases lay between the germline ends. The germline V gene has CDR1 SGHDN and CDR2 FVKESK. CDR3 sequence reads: CASSLPGTGLETQYF. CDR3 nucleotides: TGTGCCAGCAGCCTCCCTGGGACTGGGCTGGAGACCCAGTACTTC.

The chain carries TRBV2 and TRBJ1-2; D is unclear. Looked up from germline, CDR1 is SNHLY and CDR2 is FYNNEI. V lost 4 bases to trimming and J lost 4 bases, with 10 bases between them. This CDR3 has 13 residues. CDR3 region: CASSGPGSYGYTF. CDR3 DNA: TGTGCCAGCAGTGGTCCGGGGTCCTATGGCTACACCTTC.

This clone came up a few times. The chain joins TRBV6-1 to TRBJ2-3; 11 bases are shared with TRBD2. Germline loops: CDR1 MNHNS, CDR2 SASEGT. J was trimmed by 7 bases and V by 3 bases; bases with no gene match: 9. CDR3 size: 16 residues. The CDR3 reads CASSDAGLAGGNTQYF. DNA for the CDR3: TGTGCCAGCAGTGACGCCGGCCTAGCGGGGGGTAATACGCAGTATTTT.

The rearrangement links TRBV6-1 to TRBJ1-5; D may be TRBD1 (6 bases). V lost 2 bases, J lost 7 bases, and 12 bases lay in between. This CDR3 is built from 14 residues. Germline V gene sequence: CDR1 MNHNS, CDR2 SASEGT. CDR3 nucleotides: TGTGCCAGCAGTGAATTGGGGGCGAGACAGCCCCAGCATTTT. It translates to CASSELGARQPQHF.

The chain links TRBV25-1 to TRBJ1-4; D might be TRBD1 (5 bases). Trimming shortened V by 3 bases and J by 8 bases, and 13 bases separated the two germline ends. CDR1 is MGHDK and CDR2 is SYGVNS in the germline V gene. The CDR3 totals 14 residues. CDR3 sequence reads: CASSDRGEGEKLFF. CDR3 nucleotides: TGTGCCAGCAGTGACCGGGGGGAAGGGGAAAAACTGTTTTTT.

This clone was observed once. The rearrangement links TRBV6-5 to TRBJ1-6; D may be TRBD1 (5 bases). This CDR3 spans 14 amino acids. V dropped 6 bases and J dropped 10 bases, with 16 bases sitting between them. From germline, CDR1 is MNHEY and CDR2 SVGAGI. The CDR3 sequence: CASRYTGERSPLHF. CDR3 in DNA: TGTGCCAGCAGATACACGGGGGAAAGGTCACCCCTCCACTTT.

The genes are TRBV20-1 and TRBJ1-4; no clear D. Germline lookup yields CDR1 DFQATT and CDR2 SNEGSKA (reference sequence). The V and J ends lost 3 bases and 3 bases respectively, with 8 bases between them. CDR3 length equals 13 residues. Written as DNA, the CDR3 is TGCAGTGCTAGTATGGAGGCTAATGAAAAACTGTTTTTT. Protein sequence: CSASMEANEKLFF.